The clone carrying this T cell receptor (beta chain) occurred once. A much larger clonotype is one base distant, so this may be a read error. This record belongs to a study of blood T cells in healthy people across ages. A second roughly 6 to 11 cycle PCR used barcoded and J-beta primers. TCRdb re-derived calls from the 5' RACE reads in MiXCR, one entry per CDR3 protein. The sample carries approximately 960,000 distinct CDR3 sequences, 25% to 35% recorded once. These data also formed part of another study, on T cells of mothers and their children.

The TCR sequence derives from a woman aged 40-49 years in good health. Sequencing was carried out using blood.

For the CDR3, the DNA is TGTGTCAGCAGTGTACAGGGAAGAGGGAGCGAGCAGTACTTC. Encoded protein: CVSSVQGRGSEQYF. The V call is TRBV27, the J call TRBJ2-7; D may be TRBD1 (6 bases). The germline V gene encodes CDR1 MNHEY and CDR2 SMNVEV (reference sequence). This CDR3 spans 14 amino acids.